Sequencing of this TCR beta chain was carried out in a study of regulatory T cells in long-lasting Graves disease (dated by TCRdb to about 2021). Describing the broader study: Antithyroid drugs had been taken for less than 3 months by newly diagnosed Graves' disease patients. Persistent Graves' disease patients were compared with newly diagnosed Graves' disease patients by peripheral blood TCR sequencing and RNA sequencing. The study was conducted in China and was registered as a clinical trial. A total of about 35 samples underwent TCR sequencing: around 13 from persistent and 20 from newly diagnosed Graves' disease patients. Results the study describes overall, beyond this receptor: The small sample size was acknowledged by the authors as a limitation that may reduce accuracy. Lower TCR Shannon entropy and fewer highly expanded clones were observed in persistent Graves' disease patients than in newly diagnosed patients, which suggested clonal expansion. More public clonotypes were shared among persistent patients (roughly 2,900) than among newly diagnosed patients (approximately 930). TRBV28, TRBJ1-2 and TRBJ2-5 were preferentially used in persistent disease, while TRBV20-1 and TRBJ2-1 were favored in newly diagnosed disease. Sequencing and analysis were restricted to the TCR beta chain. Only peripheral blood was studied, because thyroid tissue, the primary lesion, was inaccessible.

Sequences MDHEN (CDR1) and SYDVKM (CDR2) are obtained from the germline V gene. V was cut back by 6 bases and J by 6 bases, leaving a gap of 18 bases between them. Inclusive of the bounding cysteine and phenylalanine, the CDR3 is 15 residues long. The read is trimmed to its CDR3 DNA, 45 bases read in frame from base 1. The label giving this sample's time point can be read as: newly diagnosed GD, antithyroid drugs for less than 3 months. For both TCR sequencing and RNA sequencing, RNA was extracted from PBMCs using TRIzol. The diagnosis of Graves' disease was made according to American Thyroid Association guidelines. The patients came from an endocrinology department in Xi'an, China. Each patient gave 9 to 10 milliliters of peripheral blood, collected in an EDTA anticoagulant tube. PBMCs were isolated by Ficoll Paque Plus density gradient separation without further T cell sorting. An Agilent 2100 Bioanalyzer and agarose gel were used to check RNA quality, while a NanoDrop 2000 measured RNA concentration.

This clonotype was seen only a few times. Its antigen remains undetermined. Base quality data are lacking; no much larger clone is found one base away. Receptors were amplified or captured by multiplex PCR. Sequencing took place on an Illumina HiSeq 4000. CDR3 regions were amplified by Arm-PCR with iRepertoire HTBI primers to construct TCR beta libraries. Before sequencing, the PCR products went through gel purification. As for the authors' bioinformatics: Gene usage analysis of CDR3 amino acid clonotypes relied on the 60 or so TRBV and 13 to 15 TRBJ segments identified across samples. COPE and FqMerger were used to merge filtered high-quality paired reads into contigs. BLAST was used to align contigs to the IMGT TRBV, TRBD and TRBJ reference genes, and CDR3 was defined following IMGT. Clonotypes above 0.1% frequency were classified as highly expanded clones. Shannon entropy served as the measure of repertoire diversity, while the Gini coefficient captured V-J evenness. A clonotype was considered public if more than one individual shared it. TCRdb reworked the public reads: Q25 trimming with fastp, MiXCR clone assembly, productive beta chains retained. A single entry per CDR3 protein holds the most common genes and DNA from its merged rows. TCRdb's processing, not the authors' own work, is the source of the V and J calls. Within this sample are roughly 360,000 distinct CDR3 sequences, with about 11% of them counted one time only. The ten largest clones take up over 15% of the sample.

These data were likewise used in another study, on T cells in Graves' hyperthyroidism and ophthalmopathy. As the second publication notes: A patient counted as having stable Graves' hyperthyroidism if no progression to ophthalmopathy occurred over 18 months of follow-up. Hyperthyroidism patients were aged 18 to 65 years and newly diagnosed, with disease duration of less than 2 months. Exclusion was applied to patients with uncontrolled infections, other autoimmune diseases, pregnancy or lactation. Clinical symptoms, serum thyroxine and TRAb, thyroid ultrasound, and orbital computed tomography formed the basis for the diagnoses. A first-round RT-PCR of the TCR CDR3 used the HTBI primer set with the Qiagen OneStep RT-PCR kit. Most expanded thyroid clonotypes (frequency above 0.001) were also detected in blood, a finding suggesting that blood repertoires may reflect thyroid immune responses. A 13 V-J signature model separated ophthalmopathy from stable hyperthyroidism, with around 90% sensitivity and 81% to 82% specificity in cross-validation and 80%/75% in testing. During validation, the model predicted progression to ophthalmopathy a median of around 6 months ahead of onset, with almost 71% sensitivity and roughly 75% specificity. To identify distinguishing TCR V-J signatures, a discovery cohort of about a hundred patients was used, comprising fewer than 45 with Graves' ophthalmopathy and some 60 with stable Graves' hyperthyroidism. An independent validation cohort of under 20 hyperthyroidism patients and about 16 patients who later progressed to ophthalmopathy tested prospective prediction of ophthalmopathy. The 100 or so discovery patients were divided at random into training and test sets in a 7:3 ratio. In about 6 Graves' hyperthyroidism patients, the study also compared T-cell repertoires from thyroid tissue with T-cell repertoires from blood. Once sampling was done, hyperthyroidism patients were given methimazole at a starting dose of 30 mg daily, whereas ophthalmopathy patients were given high-dose intravenous methylprednisolone. The libraries were constructed in a second round of multiplex PCR and then size-selected and purified. Sequencing of the libraries was done on an Illumina HiSeq2000 using paired-end 100 bp reads. SOAPnuke was used to process the raw data, removing reads that contained adapters or uncalled bases, had a mean Phred below 15, or lacked an exact match to the constant primer or identifier. High-quality paired reads were merged with COPE v1.2.5, and unique nucleotide sequences were defined as clonotypes. Clonotypes were aligned to IMGT TRBV, TRBD and TRBJ reference segments using MiTCR v1.1. The analysis was restricted to V-J combinations with a frequency above 0.0001, which together covered approximately 99% of the repertoires. The TCS score was defined as the ratio of F50 (clonal expansion) to E x V (chaos), calculated using BLOSUM62-based TCRdist between CDR3 peptides within each V-J. Welch's t-statistics and random forest reduced fewer than 550 V-J features to about 12, which were used in a naive Bayes classifier (R e1071). No statistical method was used to set the sample size in advance, and investigators knew the group allocation. The paper describes TCR Vbeta CDR3 sequencing of 120 to 150 peripheral blood samples, made up of roughly 45 ophthalmopathy patients, some 76 hyperthyroidism patients and some 17 progressor patients.

The sequencing here drew on peripheral blood mononuclear cells (PBMCs), taken at new diagnosis, from a patient treated with antithyroid drugs. This clonotype was sampled from a woman younger than 30 with Graves disease. Donor details come from another sample of the same person, matched by shared clones. This chain is built from TRBV28 and TRBJ2-1; the D gene could be either TRBD1 or TRBD2, each agreeing at 5 bases. The nucleotide sequence is TGTGCCAGCAGGCCCTACCCCCCGGGGCCCAATGAGCAGTTCTTC. The resulting protein is CASRPYPPGPNEQFF.